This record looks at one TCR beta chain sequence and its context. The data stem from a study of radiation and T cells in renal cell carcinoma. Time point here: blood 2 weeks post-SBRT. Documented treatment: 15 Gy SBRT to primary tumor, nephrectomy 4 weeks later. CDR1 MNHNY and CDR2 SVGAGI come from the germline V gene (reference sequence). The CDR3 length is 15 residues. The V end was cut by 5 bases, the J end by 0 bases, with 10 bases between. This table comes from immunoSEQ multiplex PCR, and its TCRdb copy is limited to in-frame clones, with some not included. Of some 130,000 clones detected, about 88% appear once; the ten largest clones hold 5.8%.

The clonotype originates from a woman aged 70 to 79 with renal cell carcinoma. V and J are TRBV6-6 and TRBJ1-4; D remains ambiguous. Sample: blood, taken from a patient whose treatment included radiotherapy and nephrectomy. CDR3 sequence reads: CASSQKGATNEKLFF. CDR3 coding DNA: TGTGCCAGCAGTCAGAAGGGCGCAACTAATGAAAAACTGTTTTTT.